This T cell receptor (beta chain) originates from a study of T-cell memory formation after mild COVID-19 (dated by TCRdb to about 2021). Describing the broader study: TCR sequence clusters from the two donors were largely donor specific. Longitudinal TCRalpha and TCRbeta repertoire sequencing tracked T-cell clones expanding and contracting after mild COVID-19 in two donors. Two young, previously healthy adult volunteers made up the cohort, one male and one female.

Ficoll-Paque density gradient centrifugation was used to isolate PBMCs. Taken from the germline V gene (reference sequence), the CDR1 and CDR2 loops are DFQATT and SNEGSKA. From its cysteine to its phenylalanine, the CDR3 spans 14 amino acids. This entry keeps only the CDR3 DNA: 42 bases, framed from base 1. Deletion took 6 bases off V and 3 bases off J, with a span of 18 bases between the germline ends. The listed sequencing device is Illumina NovaSeq 6000. TCRalpha and TCRbeta cDNA libraries were constructed by 5'RACE with constant-segment primers, with sample barcodes and unique molecular identifiers being introduced. Trizol reagent was used to extract RNA from every sample. The libraries were amplified in two PCR steps, and the second step added a second sample barcode and Illumina TruSeq adapters. Sequencing of libraries was performed on an Illumina NovaSeq with 2 x 150 bp paired-end reads. The original methods were these. Reads were demultiplexed and collapsed into UMI-guided consensus sequences with migec v1.2.7. Using mixcr v2.1.11, UMI consensuses were aligned to TRA and TRB V and J templates and then assembled into clonotypes. Expanded or contracted clonotypes were those called significant by both edgeR and NoisET, with noise models trained on biological replicates. For edgeR calls, the thresholds were a false discovery rate-adjusted p below 0.01 and a log2 fold-change of 1. As an exploratory analysis of dynamics, max-normalized trajectories of the 1000 most abundant clonotypes were examined with PCA combined with hierarchical clustering. Separately sequenced CD4+ and CD8+ repertoires were used to assign a CD4 or CD8 phenotype to each responding clone. TCRdb reworked the public reads: Q25 trimming with fastp, MiXCR clone assembly, productive beta chains retained. All rows with the same CDR3 protein become a single entry with the most common DNA and genes. TCRdb, not the original authors, processed these V and J calls. This sample is represented by about 170,000 distinct CDR3 sequences; 10% to 15% of them were singletons. The top ten clones comprise about 3.6% of the sample.

The paper as a whole reports these results and caveats: Only two mild cases were covered in the study, and larger cohorts including severe cases with pre-infection samples were considered necessary. Contracting CD4+ clones were located mainly in the CM and EM memory subsets, whereas CD8+ clones were found to be enriched in EMRA. Clones that contracted from day 15 to 85 showed balanced CD4/CD8 phenotypes, whereas a second wave of clones that expanded from day 15 to 37 leaned towards CD4+. SARS-CoV-2 specificity was not confirmed for the second-wave clones peaking on day 37. Some responding clones were detected in pre-infection memory, which suggested that pre-existing cross-reactive memory T cells had joined the SARS-CoV-2 response.

This clonotype was counted ten times or more. No antigen is known for it. No much larger clonotype is one base removed from it; base qualities were not supplied. The V and J segments used are TRBV20-1 and TRBJ2-7, with no reliable assignment of the D segment. The sequencing input was PBMCs or a T cell subset sorted from them (not recorded which). The sequence derives from a young man who had mild COVID-19 (a few samples of this study predate the infection). The sample titles of this study are shuffled in the database, so cell type and time point are left out; the donor was told from shared clones. The CDR3 region: CSAIRPATDYEQYF. The nucleotides are TGCAGTGCGATCCGCCCGGCCACAGACTACGAGCAGTACTTC.